These T cell receptor beta chains were read from a single sample in a study. Each CDR3 protein gets one entry after TCRdb re-called the 5' RACE reads with MiXCR. The repertoire holds almost 9,000 distinct CDR3 sequences, with about a quarter as singletons. Sequenced material: naive CD4+ T cells sorted from a lymph node. These receptors all come from a female donor with breast cancer. Each CDR3 is given with its conserved first and last residue. Fields, in order: V gene, clone size, J gene, D gene, CDR3 DNA, CDR3 protein. A D gene is named only where the DNA matches it firmly. Only part of the rows carry a size: once, few, many, or a class if the clone is expanded.

V gene: TRBV5-5; clone size: many; J gene: TRBJ2-3; D gene: -; CDR3 DNA: TGTGCCAGCAGATACTGGCGGAGTAGCACAGATACGCAGTATTTT; CDR3 protein: CASRYWRSSTDTQYF
V gene: TRBV20-1; clone size: medium-sized; J gene: TRBJ2-7; D gene: -; CDR3 DNA: TGCAGTGCTAGGGGATCCTACGAGCAGTACTTC; CDR3 protein: CSARGSYEQYF
V gene: TRBV6-2/TRBV6-3; clone size: -; J gene: TRBJ1-1; D gene: -; CDR3 DNA: TGTGCCAGCAGTCCCCGAGGGGTGGGGGAAAACACTGAAGCTTTCTTT; CDR3 protein: CASSPRGVGENTEAFF
V gene: TRBV7-8; clone size: -; J gene: TRBJ2-1; D gene: -; CDR3 DNA: TGTGCCAGCAGCTCGGGGACGGCCTATGAGCAGCTCTTC; CDR3 protein: CASSSGTAYEQLF
V gene: TRBV25-1; clone size: -; J gene: TRBJ2-5; D gene: -; CDR3 DNA: TGTGCCAGCAGTGCCCCGTCAGTAGCGGCGTACAAGACCCAGTACTTC; CDR3 protein: CASSAPSVAAYKTQYF
V gene: TRBV20-1; clone size: many; J gene: TRBJ2-5; D gene: TRBD2; CDR3 DNA: TGCAGTGCTGCCGAGCCTCCGGGACTAGCGGGAGGGCCCAGGGAGACCCAGTACTTC; CDR3 protein: CSAAEPPGLAGGPRETQYF
V gene: TRBV21-1; clone size: medium-sized; J gene: TRBJ2-1; D gene: -; CDR3 DNA: TGTGCCAGCAGCAATAAGGACCCCTTTGAGCAGTTCTTC; CDR3 protein: CASSNKDPFEQFF
V gene: TRBV6-2/TRBV6-3; clone size: many; J gene: TRBJ1-3; D gene: -; CDR3 DNA: TGTGCCAGCAGACCCTCGCGACCGTACTCTGGAAACACCATATATTTT; CDR3 protein: CASRPSRPYSGNTIYF
V gene: TRBV12-3/TRBV12-4; clone size: medium-sized; J gene: TRBJ1-5; D gene: TRBD1; CDR3 DNA: TGTGCCAGCAGTTTCGTGACAGGGGATTTTCAGCCCCAGCATTTT; CDR3 protein: CASSFVTGDFQPQHF
V gene: TRBV20-1; clone size: -; J gene: TRBJ2-7; D gene: TRBD1; CDR3 DNA: TGCAGTGCTAGAGATACCGGGACAGACTACGGGCAATACTTC; CDR3 protein: CSARDTGTDYGQYF
V gene: TRBV20-1; clone size: -; J gene: TRBJ1-1; D gene: -; CDR3 DNA: TGCAGCGCTAGTTCCGGGAGGGGCACTGAAGCTTTCTTT; CDR3 protein: CSASSGRGTEAFF
V gene: TRBV5-5; clone size: medium-sized; J gene: TRBJ2-3; D gene: TRBD1; CDR3 DNA: TGTGCCAGCAGCCCTCCTCAGCAGGGGGCCGGAGATACGCAGTATTTT; CDR3 protein: CASSPPQQGAGDTQYF
V gene: TRBV19; clone size: few; J gene: TRBJ2-7; D gene: -; CDR3 DNA: TGTGCCAGTAGTTCCACCTACGAGCAGTACTTC; CDR3 protein: CASSSTYEQYF
V gene: TRBV20-1; clone size: -; J gene: TRBJ2-3; D gene: -; CDR3 DNA: TGCAGTGCTCCAGACGCAACTAGCACAGATACGCAGTATTTT; CDR3 protein: CSAPDATSTDTQYF
V gene: TRBV7-8; clone size: medium-sized; J gene: TRBJ2-3; D gene: -; CDR3 DNA: TGTGCCAGCAGTTTCGACTGGTTGAGGGATACGCAGTATTTT; CDR3 protein: CASSFDWLRDTQYF
V gene: TRBV24-1; clone size: medium-sized; J gene: TRBJ2-3; D gene: -; CDR3 DNA: TGTGCCACCTCCCGAGGCCAGAATACGCAGTATTTT; CDR3 protein: CATSRGQNTQYF
V gene: TRBV28; clone size: medium-sized; J gene: TRBJ2-1; D gene: TRBD1; CDR3 DNA: TGTGCCAGCACCTGGGACAGGGGGGCCTACAATGAGCAGTTCTTC; CDR3 protein: CASTWDRGAYNEQFF
V gene: TRBV12-3/TRBV12-4; clone size: medium-sized; J gene: TRBJ2-1; D gene: TRBD2; CDR3 DNA: TGTGCCAGCAGTTTAGTTACGGCTAGCGGGGGTTGGTGGGAGCAGTTCTTC; CDR3 protein: CASSLVTASGGWWEQFF
V gene: TRBV15; clone size: medium-sized; J gene: TRBJ2-1; D gene: TRBD2; CDR3 DNA: TGTGCCACCAGCAGAGGAACCCGAGCGGGACGCTCCTACAATGAGCAGTTCTTC; CDR3 protein: CATSRGTRAGRSYNEQFF
V gene: TRBV9; clone size: -; J gene: TRBJ1-3; D gene: -; CDR3 DNA: TGTGCCGGCAGCGTGTCCGTGGTAAGGTCCACTGGAAACACCATATATTTT; CDR3 protein: CAGSVSVVRSTGNTIYF
V gene: TRBV19; clone size: many; J gene: TRBJ1-5; D gene: -; CDR3 DNA: TGTGCCAGTAGTATCCCTGTGGGAAACCATCAGCCCCAGCATTTT; CDR3 protein: CASSIPVGNHQPQHF
V gene: TRBV25-1; clone size: medium-sized; J gene: TRBJ1-4; D gene: TRBD1; CDR3 DNA: TGTGCCAGCAGTAAAACCCGGGACAGGGGGCATGAAAAACTGTTTTTT; CDR3 protein: CASSKTRDRGHEKLFF
V gene: TRBV7-2; clone size: many; J gene: TRBJ1-1; D gene: -; CDR3 DNA: TGTGCCAGCAGTCAAGGGGCGAACACTGAAGCTTTCTTT; CDR3 protein: CASSQGANTEAFF
V gene: TRBV7-6; clone size: -; J gene: TRBJ2-1; D gene: -; CDR3 DNA: TGTGCCAGCAGCTTAGTAGCCGGTGAGCAGTTCTTC; CDR3 protein: CASSLVAGEQFF
V gene: TRBV12-3/TRBV12-4; clone size: -; J gene: TRBJ2-7; D gene: -; CDR3 DNA: TGTGCCAGCAGTTCGACCCCTCATCACAATGAGCAGTACTTC; CDR3 protein: CASSSTPHHNEQYF
V gene: TRBV5-1; clone size: medium-sized; J gene: TRBJ1-1; D gene: -; CDR3 DNA: TGCGCCAGCAGCCCCGGGGACGTGAACACTGAAGCTTTCTTT; CDR3 protein: CASSPGDVNTEAFF
V gene: TRBV24-1; clone size: many; J gene: TRBJ1-1; D gene: -; CDR3 DNA: TGTGCCACCAGTGATTTTGAGGGATTCGCTTTCTTT; CDR3 protein: CATSDFEGFAFF